The clone carrying this T cell receptor (beta chain) was observed many times. The sample belongs to a study of early T cells in non-severe SARS-CoV-2 infection. Study in general: The study sequenced bulk RNA from unsorted whole blood, with chains unpaired.

V lost 5 bases and J lost 7; bases outside the gene matches: 7. The CDR3 has 14 amino acids. Germline CDR1 reads SGHTA; CDR2 reads FQGNSA. Attached unique molecular identifiers marked individual cDNA molecules. TCRdb reanalysed the 5' RACE reads using MiXCR and keeps one entry per CDR3 protein. The table has tens of thousands of distinct CDR3 sequences, 3.5% to 5% seen once; the top ten hold about 6%. The sequenced sample consisted of whole blood. The receptor was isolated from an adult who was a healthcare worker with PCR-confirmed SARS-CoV-2 infection or an uninfected control (not recorded which). The gene calls are TRBV7-2 and TRBJ2-7; 11 bases align to TRBD2. For the CDR3, the DNA is TGTGCCAGCAGCCAGACTAGCGGGGCGTGGGAGCAGTACTTC. This gives the protein CASSQTSGAWEQYF.